This paragraph covers one T cell receptor (beta chain) sequence. Its antigen is not known. CD8 cells regarded as naive lacked CD45RO, were positively chosen for CCR7, and omitted terminally differentiated effector memory CD45RA+ cells. This entry belongs to a study of shared clonotypes between healthy human individuals. Genomic DNA per cell subset filled all wells of several immunoSEQ plates. Data came from immunoSEQ multiplex PCR; TCRdb stores just in-frame clones and leaves some out. The sample has under 850,000 clones, almost 95% seen once; the top ten hold 24%. Study-level findings and limits: Rarefaction analysis demonstrated incomplete sorted-subset sequencing notwithstanding large depth. Sharing across a few donors was seen in 4% to 5% of naive CD4 clonotypes. Lower generation probabilities were found for non-shared clonotypes than for those shared by all four donors.

The V and J ends lost 0 bases and 2 bases respectively, with 7 bases between them. The CDR3 has 15 amino acids. In germline, CDR1 is SEHNR, CDR2 FQNEAQ (reference sequence). This TCR derives from a man younger than 40 in good health. The V call is TRBV7-9, the J call TRBJ2-2, with D hard to call. Material: naive CD8+ T cells sorted from blood. The CDR3: CASSLADLNTGELFF. DNA of the CDR3: TGTGCCAGCAGCTTAGCAGATTTAAACACCGGGGAGCTGTTTTTT.